This passage covers 16 T cell receptor beta chains from one sample sequenced in a study of Graves' ophthalmopathy and Graves' hyperthyroidism. RNA transcripts yielded amplified TCR beta CDR3 regions. First-round RT-PCR relied on HTBI primers, and a second-round multiplex PCR came next. MiXCR, applied by TCRdb to the multiplex PCR reads, yields one record per CDR3 protein. The profile shows a few hundred thousand distinct CDR3 sequences, roughly 18% of them singletons. The sequencing input was peripheral blood. All receptors derive from a woman under 30 with Graves' ophthalmopathy.

This chain joins TRBV12-3 or TRBV12-4 and TRBJ1-2; perhaps TRBD1 as D (5 bases). V shed 3 bases and J shed 5 bases, with 16 bases lying between them. CDR3 size: 15 residues. CDR3 sequence reads: CASSLPVGQGYGYTF. In nucleotides, the CDR3 is TGTGCCAGCAGTTTGCCGGTGGGGCAGGGTTATGGCTACACCTTC.

Ten or more counts support this clonotype. Germline and junction disagree at one end, which may indicate a read error. V usage is TRBV7-7 and J usage is TRBJ2-5; 11 positions agree with TRBD1. Germline loops: CDR1 SSHAT, CDR2 FNYEAQ (reference sequence). This CDR3 region has 13 residues. Here the CDR3 DNA reads TGTGCTAGCAGTACGGGACAGGGGGGGACCCAGTACTTC. Its protein is CASSTGQGGTQYF.

This clonotype was counted ten times or more. The genes are TRBV12-3 or TRBV12-4 and TRBJ2-2; D perhaps matches TRBD1 (5 bases). The CDR3 length is 15 residues. Trimming removed 10 bases from V and 4 bases from J, with 19 bases in between. CDR3 DNA sequence: TGTGCCAACACGATTGGGGCTACAAGCACCGGGGAGCTGTTTTTT. Its translation is CANTIGATSTGELFF.

The chain joins TRBV6-2 or TRBV6-3 to TRBJ1-5; unclear D gene. V lost 2 bases, J lost 7 bases, and 21 bases lay in between. CDR1 is MNHEY and CDR2 is SVGEGT in the germline V gene. This CDR3 comprises 17 residues. CDR3 protein: CASSYPLEKGVVQPQHF. The DNA of the CDR3 is TGTGCCAGCAGTTACCCTTTGGAGAAGGGAGTGGTCCAGCCCCAGCATTTT.

This clonotype was picked up many times. The chain carries TRBV12-3 or TRBV12-4 and TRBJ2-7; tentatively, D is TRBD1 (5 bases). V shed 6 bases and J shed 7 bases, with 13 bases lying between them. The CDR3 is 12 residues long. The CDR3 nucleotides are TGTGCCAGCAGCCTCCAGGGCTTAGAGCAGTACTTC. This encodes CASSLQGLEQYF.

This clonotype was seen at least ten times. The gene calls are TRBV20-1 and TRBJ2-7; possibly TRBD1 for D (5 bases). CDR3 length: 15 amino acids. In germline, CDR1 is DFQATT, CDR2 SNEGSKA (reference sequence). V was shortened by 0 bases and J by 2 bases, with 14 bases between the two germline ends. CDR3: CSARDLQDKTYEQYF. Written as DNA, the CDR3 is TGCAGTGCTAGAGATTTACAGGACAAGACCTACGAGCAGTACTTC.

This clonotype has a handful of counts. The chain employs TRBV5-1 and TRBJ2-7; TRBD1 is a possible D gene (6 bases). Trimming took off 4 bases at V and 2 bases at J, with 13 bases between the two ends. CDR3 length: 14 amino acids. The germline V gene encodes CDR1 SGHRS and CDR2 YFSETQ. DNA for the CDR3: TGCGCCAGCAGCCAGGGGAATAGGGCCTACGAGCAGTACTTC. Its translation is CASSQGNRAYEQYF.

This clonotype was detected a few times. The chain combines TRBV3-1 with TRBJ2-5, with D maybe TRBD1 (6 bases). CDR1 and CDR2 (germline): LGHDT, YNNKEL (reference sequence). With 2 bases removed from V and 1 base from J, the gap between germline ends came to 11 bases. The CDR3 is 15 amino acids. Here the CDR3 reads CASSQSGGLQETQYF. DNA for the CDR3: TGTGCCAGCAGCCAAAGTGGGGGCCTCCAAGAGACCCAGTACTTC.

This clonotype has at least ten counts. The genes are TRBV7-3 and TRBJ1-3; D unresolved. Trimming left V 2 bases short and J 2 bases short, with 10 bases between. Per the germline V gene, CDR1 is SGHTA and CDR2 is FQGTGA. The CDR3 consists of 15 residues. This CDR3 reads CASSLRGGTGNTIYF. CDR3 bases: TGTGCCAGCAGCTTACGTGGTGGTACTGGAAACACCATATATTTT.

This chain joins TRBV6-2 or TRBV6-3 and TRBJ1-1, with unresolved D. This CDR3 is 16 amino acids long. Germline V gene lookup returns CDR1 MNHEY and CDR2 SVGEGT. The V end lost 2 bases, the J end lost 5 bases, and 18 bases lay between the germline ends. CDR3 sequence: CASSYGYVGSGTEAFF. DNA of the CDR3: TGTGCCAGCAGTTACGGGTATGTGGGGTCGGGGACTGAAGCTTTCTTT.

This clonotype was observed at least ten times. The CDR3 sequence is CASSQRGVNTGELFF. Written as DNA, the CDR3 is TGTGCCAGCAGCCAGCGGGGGGTGAACACCGGGGAGCTGTTTTTT. The V and J genes are TRBV6-1 and TRBJ2-2, with 9 bases fitting TRBD2. Germline CDR1 MNHNS, CDR2 SASEGT. This CDR3 is 15 amino acids long. The trim removed 6 bases at V and 1 base at J, leaving 3 bases unmatched.

The sample holds many counts of this clonotype. This chain joins TRBV4-1 and TRBJ1-2; D is undetermined. This CDR3 contains 12 residues. Germline loops: CDR1 MGHRA, CDR2 YSYEKL. V shed 5 bases and J shed 7 bases, with 11 bases lying between them. The CDR3 sequence: CASSALERGYTF. The CDR3 nucleotides read TGCGCCAGCAGCGCCTTGGAGCGTGGCTACACCTTC.

This clonotype occurred once. The gene calls are TRBV11-1 and TRBJ2-7; a possible D gene is TRBD1 (6 bases). This CDR3 has 18 amino acids. V was trimmed by 4 bases and J by 3 bases, leaving 25 bases between them. The germline CDR1 and CDR2 sequences are SGHAT and FQDESV (reference sequence). The CDR3 nucleotides read TGTGCCAGCAGCTCTAGACCACGGGACACCCATGAGTACTACGAGCAGTACTTC. Residues: CASSSRPRDTHEYYEQYF.

This clonotype showed up many times. V is TRBV7-3 and J is TRBJ1-1; no reliable D call. CDR1 and CDR2 (germline): SGHTA, FQGTGA. The V gene lost 5 bases and the J gene lost 4 bases, with 14 bases spanning the gap. The CDR3 is 14 residues long. CDR3 in amino acids: CASSTQARITEAFF. The CDR3 DNA sequence: TGTGCCAGCAGCACGCAGGCGCGTATCACTGAAGCTTTCTTT.

This clonotype has just a few counts. The chain couples TRBV20-1 to TRBJ1-1; a possible D gene is TRBD1 (5 bases). The CDR3 extends over 14 amino acids. Germline CDR1 reads DFQATT; CDR2 reads SNEGSKA (reference sequence). The V and J ends lost 6 bases and 1 base respectively, with 15 bases between them. CDR3 region: CSASIRVRNTEAFF. The CDR3 coding sequence is TGCAGTGCCAGCATCAGGGTCCGGAACACTGAAGCTTTCTTT.

This clonotype was picked up many times. The CDR3 DNA reads TGCGCCAGCAGCCAAGCAGGCCCTTTCCCCCTCCACTTT. This sequence encodes CASSQAGPFPLHF. The chain carries TRBV4-1 and TRBJ1-6; D unresolved. Trimming shortened V by 1 base and J by 13 bases, and 11 bases separated the two germline ends. CDR1 is MGHRA, CDR2 YSYEKL, per germline. The CDR3 extends over 13 amino acids.